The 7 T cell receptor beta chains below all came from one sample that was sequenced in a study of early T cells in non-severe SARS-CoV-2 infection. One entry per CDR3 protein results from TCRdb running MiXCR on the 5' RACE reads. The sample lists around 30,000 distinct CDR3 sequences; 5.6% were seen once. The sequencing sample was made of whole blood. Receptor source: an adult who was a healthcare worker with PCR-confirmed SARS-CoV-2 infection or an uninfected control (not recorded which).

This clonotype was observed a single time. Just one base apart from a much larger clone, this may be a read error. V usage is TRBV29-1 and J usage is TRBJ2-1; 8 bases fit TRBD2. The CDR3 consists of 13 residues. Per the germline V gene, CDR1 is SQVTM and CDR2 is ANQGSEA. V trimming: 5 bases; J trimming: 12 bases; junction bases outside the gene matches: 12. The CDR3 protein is CSVSWASGLAQFF. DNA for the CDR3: TGCAGCGTTAGCTGGGCTAGCGGGTTGGCGCAGTTCTTC.

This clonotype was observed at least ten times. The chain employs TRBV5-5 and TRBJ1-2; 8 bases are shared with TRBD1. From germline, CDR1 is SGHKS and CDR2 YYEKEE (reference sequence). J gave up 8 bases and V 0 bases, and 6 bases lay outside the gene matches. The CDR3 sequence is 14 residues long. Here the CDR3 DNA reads TGTGCCAGCAGCTTGGATGGACAGGGAGGCGGCTACACCTTC. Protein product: CASSLDGQGGGYTF. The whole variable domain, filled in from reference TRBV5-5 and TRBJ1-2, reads DAGVTQSPTHLIKTRGQQVTLRCSPISGHKSVSWYQQVLGQGPQFIFQYYEKEERGRGNFPDRFSARQFPNYSSELNVNALLLGDSALYLCASSLDGQGGGYTFGSGTRLTVV.

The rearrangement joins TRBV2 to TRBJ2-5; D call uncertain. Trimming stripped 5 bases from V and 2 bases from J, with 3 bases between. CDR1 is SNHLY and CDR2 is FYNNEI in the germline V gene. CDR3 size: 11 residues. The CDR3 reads CASSTQETQYF. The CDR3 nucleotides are TGTGCCAGCAGTACACAAGAGACCCAGTACTTC.

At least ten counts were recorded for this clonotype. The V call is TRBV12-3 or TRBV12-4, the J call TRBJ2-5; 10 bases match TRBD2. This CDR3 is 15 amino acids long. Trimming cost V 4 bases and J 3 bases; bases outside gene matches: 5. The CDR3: CASSWIGTSEETQYF. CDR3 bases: TGTGCCAGCAGTTGGATTGGGACTAGCGAAGAGACCCAGTACTTC.

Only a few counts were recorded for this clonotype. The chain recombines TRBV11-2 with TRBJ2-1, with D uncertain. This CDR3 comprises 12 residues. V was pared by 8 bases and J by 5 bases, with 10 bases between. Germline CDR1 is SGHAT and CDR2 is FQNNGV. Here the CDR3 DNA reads TGTGCCAGCCGCGGCAGCGACAATGAGCAGTTCTTC. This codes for CASRGSDNEQFF. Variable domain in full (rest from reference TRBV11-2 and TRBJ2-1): EAGVAQSPRYKIIEKRQSVAFWCNPISGHATLYWYQQILGQGPKLLIQFQNNGVVDDSQLPKDRFSAERLKGVDSTLKIQPAKLEDSAVYLCASRGSDNEQFFGPGTRLTVL.

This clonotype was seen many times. CDR3 sequence: CASSHYLASSYEQYF. CDR3 coding DNA: TGTGCCAGCAGCCATTATCTTGCTTCCTCCTACGAGCAGTACTTC. The genes are TRBV14 and TRBJ2-7; D is ambiguous. Trimming stripped 3 bases from V and 0 bases from J, with 12 bases between. Per germline, CDR1 SGHDN and CDR2 FVKESK. The length of the CDR3 is 15 residues. The whole variable domain, remainder taken from reference TRBV14 and TRBJ2-7, is EAGVTQFPSHSVIEKGQTVTLRCDPISGHDNLYWYRRVMGKEIKFLLHFVKESKQDESGMPNNRFLAERTGGTYSTLKVQPAELEDSGVYFCASSHYLASSYEQYFGPGTRLTVT.

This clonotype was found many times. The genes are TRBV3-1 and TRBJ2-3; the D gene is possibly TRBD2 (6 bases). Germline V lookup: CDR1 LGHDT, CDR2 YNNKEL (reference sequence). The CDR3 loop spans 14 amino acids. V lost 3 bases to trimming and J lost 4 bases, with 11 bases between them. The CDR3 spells CASSHALAADTQYF. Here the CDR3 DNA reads TGTGCCAGCAGCCACGCACTAGCAGCAGATACGCAGTATTTT.